This T cell receptor (beta chain) was identified in a study of glioma-infiltrating T cells. Study-wide findings and caveats: Above-expected tissue-blood divergence occurred in all gliomas, most in low-grade ones. Very few CDR3 sequences were shared between tissue and blood.

Amplification of TCR alpha and beta CDR3 regions from RNA used iRepertoire nested multiplex PCR. For one-step reverse transcription and amplification, 100-400 ng of tissue mRNA or PBMC total RNA was used. TCRdb fed the multiplex PCR reads into MiXCR, producing one record per CDR3 protein. The sample carries over 90,000 distinct CDR3 sequences, 25% to 35% recorded once. As concerns this clonotype: Its specificity is not known.

The clonotype originates from a human donor with low-grade glioma or glioblastoma, undergoing nonglioma brain surgery, or in good health (not recorded which). The sample consisted of glioma tissue, nonneoplastic brain tissue, or PBMCs (not recorded which).

CDR3 nucleotides: TGCAGTGCTAGAGATGAGACTAGCGGGGGCCTCGCGGAGGAGACCCAGTACTTC. This codes for CSARDETSGGLAEETQYF. The V gene is TRBV20-1, the J gene TRBJ2-5; 12 bases are shared with TRBD2. The CDR3 is made up of 18 amino acids. Unmatched junction bases numbered 13, after V lost 0 bases and J lost 5 bases. Per the germline V gene, CDR1 is DFQATT and CDR2 is SNEGSKA (reference sequence).